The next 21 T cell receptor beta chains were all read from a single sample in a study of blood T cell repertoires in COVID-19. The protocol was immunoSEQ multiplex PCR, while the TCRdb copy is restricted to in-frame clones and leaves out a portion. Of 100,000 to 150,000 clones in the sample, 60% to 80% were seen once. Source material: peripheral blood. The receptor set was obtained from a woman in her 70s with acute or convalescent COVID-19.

The CDR3 sequence is CASSRTWGGDHEQYF. CDR3 in DNA: TGTGCCAGCAGTAGAACGTGGGGGGGCGATCACGAGCAGTACTTC. The rearrangement links TRBV6-5 to TRBJ2-7; weak D call: TRBD2 (7 bases). Germline CDR1 reads MNHEY; CDR2 reads SVGAGI. The V gene lost 5 bases and the J gene lost 5 bases, with 19 bases spanning the gap. CDR3 length equals 15 residues.

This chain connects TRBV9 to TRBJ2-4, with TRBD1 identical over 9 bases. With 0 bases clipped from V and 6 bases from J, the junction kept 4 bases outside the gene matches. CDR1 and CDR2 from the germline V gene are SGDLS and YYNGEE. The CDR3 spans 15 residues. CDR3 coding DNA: TGTGCCAGCAGCGTAGGGTTGGGACAGGGAAACATTCAGTACTTC. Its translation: CASSVGLGQGNIQYF.

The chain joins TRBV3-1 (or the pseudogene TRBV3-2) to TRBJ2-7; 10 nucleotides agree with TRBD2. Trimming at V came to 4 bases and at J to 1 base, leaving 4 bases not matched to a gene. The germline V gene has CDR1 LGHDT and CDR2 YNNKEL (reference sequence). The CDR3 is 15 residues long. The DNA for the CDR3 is TGTGCCAGCAGCCTTGGGACTAGCGTTTCCTACGAGCAGTACTTC. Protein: CASSLGTSVSYEQYF.

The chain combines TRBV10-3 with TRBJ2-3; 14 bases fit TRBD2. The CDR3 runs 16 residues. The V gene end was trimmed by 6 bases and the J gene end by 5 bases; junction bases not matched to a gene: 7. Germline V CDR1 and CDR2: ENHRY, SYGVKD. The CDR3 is CAIREGLAGDIDTQYF. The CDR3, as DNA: TGTGCCATCAGGGAGGGACTAGCGGGAGATATAGATACGCAGTATTTT.

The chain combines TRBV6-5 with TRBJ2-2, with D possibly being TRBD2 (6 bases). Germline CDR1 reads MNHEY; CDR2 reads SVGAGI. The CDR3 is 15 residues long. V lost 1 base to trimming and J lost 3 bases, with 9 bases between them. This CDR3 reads CASSYWGVDTGELFF. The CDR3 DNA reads TGTGCCAGCAGTTACTGGGGGGTGGACACCGGGGAGCTGTTTTTT.

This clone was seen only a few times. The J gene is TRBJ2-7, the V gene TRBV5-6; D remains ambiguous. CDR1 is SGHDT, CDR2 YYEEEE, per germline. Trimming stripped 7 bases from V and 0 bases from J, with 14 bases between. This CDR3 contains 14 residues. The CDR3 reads CASHTMSSSYEQYF. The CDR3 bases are TGTGCCAGCCACACGATGTCAAGCTCCTACGAGCAGTACTTC.

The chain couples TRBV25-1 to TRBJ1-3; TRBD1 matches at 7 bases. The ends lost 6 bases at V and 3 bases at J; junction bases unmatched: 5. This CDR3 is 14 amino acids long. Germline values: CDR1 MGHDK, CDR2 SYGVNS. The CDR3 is CASRETGLGNTIYF. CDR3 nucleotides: TGTGCCAGCAGAGAGACAGGGCTTGGAAACACCATATATTTT.

This CDR3 is CASSLLAGNLNEQFF. The CDR3 bases are TGTGCCAGCAGCTTATTAGCGGGCAACCTCAATGAGCAGTTCTTC. J is TRBJ2-1 and V is TRBV7-3; TRBD2 matches 7 bases. The germline V gene has CDR1 SGHTA and CDR2 FQGTGA. The V gene end was trimmed by 2 bases and the J gene end by 6 bases; junction bases not matched to a gene: 7. The CDR3 has 15 amino acids.

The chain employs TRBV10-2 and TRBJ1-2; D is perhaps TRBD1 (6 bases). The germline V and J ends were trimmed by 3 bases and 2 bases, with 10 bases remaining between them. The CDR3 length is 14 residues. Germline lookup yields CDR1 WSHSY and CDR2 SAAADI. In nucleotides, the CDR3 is TGCGCCAGCAGTGAATATGGACAGAACTATGGCTACACCTTC. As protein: CASSEYGQNYGYTF.

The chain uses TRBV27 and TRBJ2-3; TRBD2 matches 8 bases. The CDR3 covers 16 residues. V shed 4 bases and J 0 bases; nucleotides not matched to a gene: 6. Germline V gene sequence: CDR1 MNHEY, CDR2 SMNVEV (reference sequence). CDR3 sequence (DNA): TGTGCCAGCAGTTCCTTACTAGCGGCTAGCACAGATACGCAGTATTTT. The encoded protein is CASSSLLAASTDTQYF.

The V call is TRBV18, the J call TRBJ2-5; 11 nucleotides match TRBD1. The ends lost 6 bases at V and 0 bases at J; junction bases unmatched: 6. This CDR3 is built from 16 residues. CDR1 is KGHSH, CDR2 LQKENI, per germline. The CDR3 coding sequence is TGTGCCAGCTCGTCGGGGGACAGGGGGAACCAAGAGACCCAGTACTTC. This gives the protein CASSSGDRGNQETQYF.

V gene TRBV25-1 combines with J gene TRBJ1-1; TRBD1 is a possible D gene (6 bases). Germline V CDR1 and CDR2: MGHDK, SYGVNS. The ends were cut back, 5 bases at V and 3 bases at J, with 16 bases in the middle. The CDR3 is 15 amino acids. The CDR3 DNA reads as TGTGCCAGCAGTCTCCGGGACACCTCTCACACTGAAGCTTTCTTT. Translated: CASSLRDTSHTEAFF. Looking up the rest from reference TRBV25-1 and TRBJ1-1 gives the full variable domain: EADIYQTPRYLVIGTGKKITLECSQTMGHDKMYWYQQDPGMELHLIHYSYGVNSTEKGDLSSESTVSRIRTEHFPLTLESARPSHTSQYLCASSLRDTSHTEAFFGQGTRLTVV.

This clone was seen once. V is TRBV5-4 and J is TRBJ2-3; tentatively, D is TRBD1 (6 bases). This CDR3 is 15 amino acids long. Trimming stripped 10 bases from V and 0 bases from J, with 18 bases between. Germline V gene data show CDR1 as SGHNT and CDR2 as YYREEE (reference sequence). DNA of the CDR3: TGTGCCGTCGAGGACAGAACCTATAGCACAGATACGCAGTATTTT. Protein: CAVEDRTYSTDTQYF.

CDR3 coding DNA: TGTGCCAGCAGCCCCCGTCGCGGCTCTGGAAACACCATATATTTT. Its translation is CASSPRRGSGNTIYF. V gene TRBV7-6 combines with J gene TRBJ1-3; D unresolved. V lost 5 bases to trimming and J lost 0 bases, with 11 bases between them. The length of the CDR3 is 15 residues. The V gene's germline CDR1 is SGHVS and CDR2 FNYEAQ.

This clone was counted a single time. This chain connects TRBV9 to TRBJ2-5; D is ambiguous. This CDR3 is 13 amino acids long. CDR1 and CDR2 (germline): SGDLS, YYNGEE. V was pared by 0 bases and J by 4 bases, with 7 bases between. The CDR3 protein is CASSVGWAETQYF. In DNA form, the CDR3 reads TGTGCCAGCAGCGTAGGGTGGGCAGAGACCCAGTACTTC.

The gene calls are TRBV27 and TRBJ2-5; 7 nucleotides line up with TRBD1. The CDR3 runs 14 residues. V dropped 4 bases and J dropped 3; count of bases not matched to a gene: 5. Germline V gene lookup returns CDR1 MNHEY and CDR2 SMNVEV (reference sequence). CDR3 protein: CASSSGTAKETQYF. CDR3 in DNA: TGTGCCAGCAGTTCCGGGACAGCCAAAGAGACCCAGTACTTC.

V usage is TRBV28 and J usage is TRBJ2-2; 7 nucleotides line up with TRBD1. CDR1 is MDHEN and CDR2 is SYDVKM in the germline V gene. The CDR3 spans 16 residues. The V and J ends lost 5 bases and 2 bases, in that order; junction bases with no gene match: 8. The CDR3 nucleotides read TGTGCCAGCAGTCCGAACAGGGGTCTAAACACCGGGGAGCTGTTTTTT. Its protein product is CASSPNRGLNTGELFF.

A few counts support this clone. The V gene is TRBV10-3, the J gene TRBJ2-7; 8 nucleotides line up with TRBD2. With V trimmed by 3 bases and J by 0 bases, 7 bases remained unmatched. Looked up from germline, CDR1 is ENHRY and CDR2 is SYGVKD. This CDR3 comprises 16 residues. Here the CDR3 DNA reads TGTGCCATCAGTGATTTAGCGGGGAGGATCTCCTACGAGCAGTACTTC. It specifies CAISDLAGRISYEQYF.

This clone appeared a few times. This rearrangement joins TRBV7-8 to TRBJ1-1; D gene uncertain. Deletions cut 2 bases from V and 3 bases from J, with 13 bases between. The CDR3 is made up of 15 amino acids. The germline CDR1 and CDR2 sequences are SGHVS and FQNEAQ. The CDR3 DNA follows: TGTGCCAGCAGCTTAAGGACCCGCGGGGACACTGAAGCTTTCTTT. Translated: CASSLRTRGDTEAFF. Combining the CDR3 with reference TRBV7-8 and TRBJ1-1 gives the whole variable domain GAGVSQSPRYKVAKRGQDVALRCDPISGHVSLFWYQQALGQGPEFLTYFQNEAQLDKSGLPSDRFFAERPEGSVSTLKIQRTQQEDSAVYLCASSLRTRGDTEAFFGQGTRLTVV.

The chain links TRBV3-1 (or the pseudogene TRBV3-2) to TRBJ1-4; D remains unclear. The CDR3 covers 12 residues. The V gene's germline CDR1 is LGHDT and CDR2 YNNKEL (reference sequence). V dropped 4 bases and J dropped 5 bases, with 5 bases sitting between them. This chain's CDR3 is CASSRGNEKLFF. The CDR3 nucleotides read TGTGCCAGCAGCCGAGGGAATGAAAAACTGTTTTTT.

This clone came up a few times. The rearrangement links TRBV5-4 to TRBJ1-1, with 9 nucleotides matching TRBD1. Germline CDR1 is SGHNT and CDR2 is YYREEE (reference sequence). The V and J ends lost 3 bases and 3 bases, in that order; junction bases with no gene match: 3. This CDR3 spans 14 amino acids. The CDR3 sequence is CASSSTGGDTEAFF. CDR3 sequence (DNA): TGTGCCAGCAGCTCGACAGGGGGGGACACTGAAGCTTTCTTT.